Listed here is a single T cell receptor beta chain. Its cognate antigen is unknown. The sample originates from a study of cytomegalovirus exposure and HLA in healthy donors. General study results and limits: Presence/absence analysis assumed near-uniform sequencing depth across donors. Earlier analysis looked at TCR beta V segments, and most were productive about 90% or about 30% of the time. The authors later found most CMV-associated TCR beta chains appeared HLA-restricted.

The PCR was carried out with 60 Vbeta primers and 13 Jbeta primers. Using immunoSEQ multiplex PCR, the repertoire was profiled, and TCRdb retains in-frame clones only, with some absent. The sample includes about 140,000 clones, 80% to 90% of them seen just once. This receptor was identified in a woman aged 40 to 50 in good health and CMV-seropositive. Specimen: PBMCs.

CDR3 bases: TGTGCCATCAGGGACAGGCTAAGCTCCTACGAGCAGTACTTC. Translation: CAIRDRLSSYEQYF. The chain is built from TRBV10-3 and TRBJ2-7; 7 bases are a match to TRBD1. The CDR3 runs to 14 residues. Trimming at V came to 6 bases and at J to 0 bases, leaving 5 bases not matched to a gene. In germline, CDR1 is ENHRY, CDR2 SYGVKD.